This T cell receptor beta chain stems from a study of CD8 T cells in ankylosing spondylitis. Study-level findings and limits: In ankylosing spondylitis blood, a motif of several highly homologous TCR beta variants appeared characteristic. Reactive arthritis synovial fluid and blood previously showed some of these motif variants.

A note on this clonotype: Its antigen is unidentified.

For TCR beta, libraries came from quantitative 5'-RACE with molecular barcodes. TCRdb re-called the 5' RACE reads with MiXCR, one entry per CDR3 protein. This sample has 150,000 or so distinct CDR3 sequences, with 9.8% found just once. Losses at the gene ends were 4 bases for V and 9 bases for J; bases not matched to a gene: 8. From germline, CDR1 is SGHNT and CDR2 YYREEE (reference sequence). The CDR3 is made up of 13 amino acids. The receptor was derived from a female donor with ankylosing spondylitis or in good health (not recorded which). This chain links TRBV5-4 with TRBJ2-7; the match to TRBD1 covers 9 bases. Sample: blood, either unsorted or a sorted T cell fraction (not recorded which). The CDR3 here is CASSTGTGNGQYF. CDR3 bases: TGTGCCAGCAGCACCGGGACAGGGAATGGGCAGTACTTC.